These 26 T cell receptor beta chains came from one sample sequenced in a study of control samples from healthy donors and cancer patients. Clones were sequenced by immunoSEQ multiplex PCR, and TCRdb holds only the in-frame ones, with some missing. This repertoire shows roughly 80,000 clones, around nine tenths found once; its top ten account for 5% to 7%. Sequencing was performed on blood. The receptors come from a woman aged 50 to 60 in good health.

The CDR3 region has the DNA TGCGCCAGCAGCCAAGAGAGGGGGGAGTTCAATGAGCAGTTCTTC. Translation: CASSQERGEFNEQFF. The V call is TRBV4-1, the J call TRBJ2-1, with D possibly called TRBD1 or TRBD2 (6 bases each). The V end lost 0 bases, the J end lost 6 bases, and 12 bases lay between the germline ends. The CDR3 has 15 amino acids. Looked up from germline, CDR1 is MGHRA and CDR2 is YSYEKL.

This clone occurred once. CDR3 sequence reads: CASSPTDSRYEQYF. Here the CDR3 DNA reads TGTGCCAGTAGTCCGACAGATTCCCGCTACGAGCAGTACTTC. This chain joins TRBV19 and TRBJ2-7, with D possibly being TRBD1 (5 bases). Germline CDR1 LNHDA, CDR2 SQIVND (reference sequence). With 5 bases removed from V and 3 bases from J, the gap between germline ends came to 14 bases. This CDR3 has 14 amino acids.

The rearrangement uses TRBV13 and TRBJ1-2; D remains ambiguous. From germline, CDR1 is PRHDT and CDR2 FYEKMQ (reference sequence). This CDR3 contains 15 residues. V gave up 10 bases and J gave up 6 bases, with 24 bases separating them. The CDR3 DNA reads as TGTGCCACATTTCACAAGACCTCGGCCGGCGATGGCTACACCTTC. The encoded protein is CATFHKTSAGDGYTF.

V is TRBV30 and J is TRBJ1-3; no clear D. This CDR3 comprises 14 residues. Germline assignment: CDR1 GTSNPN and CDR2 SVGIG (reference sequence). Trimming cost V 7 bases and J 0 bases, with 13 bases left between them. For the CDR3, the DNA is TGTGCCTCCAACCCCGGGAGCTCTGGAAACACCATATATTTT. Translated: CASNPGSSGNTIYF.

The chain recombines TRBV6-1 with TRBJ1-1; D uncertain. The germline V gene has CDR1 MNHNS and CDR2 SASEGT. V was clipped by 1 base and J by 8 bases, with 8 bases between them. This CDR3 region has 12 residues. CDR3 protein: CASSEETAEAFF. CDR3 bases: TGTGCCAGCAGTGAAGAAACAGCCGAAGCTTTCTTT.

The V gene is TRBV5-1, the J gene TRBJ2-3, with a tentative D call TRBD1 (5 bases). Looked up from germline, CDR1 is SGHRS and CDR2 is YFSETQ. Trimming left V 0 bases short and J 6 bases short, with 20 bases between. The CDR3 is 17 residues long. CDR3 bases: TGCGCCAGCAGCTTGGGTCTCGCTGGTGGAACAGGTGATACGCAGTATTTT. Translated, it gives CASSLGLAGGTGDTQYF.

This clone was recorded a few times. The chain employs TRBV6-1 and TRBJ2-7; D may be TRBD2 (7 bases). Germline CDR1 is MNHNS and CDR2 is SASEGT. Trimming pared 1 base from V and 0 bases from J, leaving 19 bases between. The CDR3 has 18 amino acids. CDR3 loop: CASSEDLEGGIYSYEQYF. As DNA, the CDR3 is TGTGCCAGCAGTGAAGATTTAGAGGGGGGGATATACTCCTACGAGCAGTACTTC.

This chain links TRBV3-1 (or the pseudogene TRBV3-2) with TRBJ2-3, with 8 bases fitting TRBD2. Germline CDR1 and CDR2: LGHDT and YNNKEL (reference sequence). This CDR3 region has 20 residues. With 4 bases clipped from V and 1 base from J, the junction kept 19 bases outside the gene matches. The CDR3 spells CASSLYTTEGKRGRTDTQYF. In nucleotides, the CDR3 is TGTGCCAGCAGCCTCTACACTACTGAGGGCAAGCGGGGGCGCACAGATACGCAGTATTTT.

The J gene is TRBJ2-1, the V gene TRBV11-2; unclear D gene. The germline CDR1 and CDR2 sequences are SGHAT and FQNNGV. The CDR3 length is 12 residues. Trimming removed 5 bases at V and 9 bases at J, with 11 bases between. The CDR3 DNA follows: TGTGCCAGCAGCCGAATTTTAGGTGAGCAGTTCTTC. It specifies CASSRILGEQFF.

V usage is TRBV6-5 and J usage is TRBJ2-6, with D unclear. The CDR3 is 15 amino acids. Germline V gene lookup returns CDR1 MNHEY and CDR2 SVGAGI. Trimming removed 6 bases at V and 0 bases at J, with 9 bases between. Written as DNA, the CDR3 is TGTGCCAGCAGGGGCCAGATCTCTGGGGCCAACGTCCTGACTTTC. Protein sequence: CASRGQISGANVLTF.

V and J are TRBV30 and TRBJ1-2; D unresolved. The CDR3 covers 16 residues. The germline V gene encodes CDR1 GTSNPN and CDR2 SVGIG (reference sequence). The ends were cut back, 4 bases at V and 5 bases at J, with 23 bases in the middle. The CDR3 spells CAWTPRRRKWRYGYTF. The CDR3, as DNA: TGTGCCTGGACCCCCCGAAGACGGAAATGGAGATATGGCTACACCTTC.

The chain joins TRBV30 to TRBJ2-2, with 15 bases matching TRBD2. CDR3 length equals 19 residues. Germline values: CDR1 GTSNPN, CDR2 SVGIG (reference sequence). Trimming took 3 bases from V and 6 from J; bases not matched to a gene: 14. This CDR3 is CAWRGGLGLAGGLAGELFF. CDR3 nucleotides: TGTGCCTGGAGAGGTGGATTAGGACTAGCGGGGGGGCTAGCCGGGGAGCTGTTTTTT.

This clone was seen a single time. The V call is TRBV12-3 or TRBV12-4, the J call TRBJ2-3; D unresolved. The CDR3 has 13 residues. Between the trimmed V and J ends, which lost 4 bases and 2 bases, there was a span of 7 bases. The CDR3 sequence is CASSSDSTDTQYF. The CDR3 coding sequence is TGTGCCAGCAGTTCTGATTCCACAGATACGCAGTATTTT.

V gene TRBV11-3 combines with J gene TRBJ2-2; D not certain. V was pared by 5 bases and J by 3 bases, with 4 bases between. The CDR3 is made up of 12 amino acids. Looked up from germline, CDR1 is SGHNT and CDR2 is YENEEA. The CDR3: CASSTHTGELFF. The CDR3 nucleotides read TGTGCCAGCAGCACCCACACCGGGGAGCTGTTTTTT.

V usage is TRBV3-1 (or the pseudogene TRBV3-2) and J usage is TRBJ2-7; 10 nucleotides align to TRBD2. This CDR3 comprises 14 residues. The germline V gene has CDR1 LGHDT and CDR2 YNNKEL (reference sequence). V lost 4 bases and J lost 5; bases outside the gene matches: 5. CDR3 in amino acids: CASSPSAGGHEQYF. Here the CDR3 DNA reads TGTGCCAGCAGCCCTTCAGCGGGGGGGCACGAGCAGTACTTC.

This clone was recorded once. This chain joins TRBV3-1 (or the pseudogene TRBV3-2) and TRBJ2-3, with TRBD2 matching 10 bases. Trimming removed 4 bases from V and 11 bases from J; junction bases left unmatched: 12. From germline, CDR1 is LGHDT and CDR2 YNNKEL (reference sequence). This CDR3 contains 15 residues. The CDR3 is CASSLLAAGGPRQYF. The CDR3 nucleotides are TGTGCCAGCAGCCTCCTGGCAGCGGGGGGGCCTAGGCAGTATTTT.

V is TRBV2 and J is TRBJ1-2; D may be TRBD1 (6 bases). The V gene lost 1 base and the J gene lost 4 bases, with 10 bases spanning the gap. The CDR3 consists of 14 residues. Looked up from germline, CDR1 is SNHLY and CDR2 is FYNNEI. CDR3 nucleotide sequence: TGTGCCAGCAGTGAAGTCGGCAGGGGCTATGGCTACACCTTC. This encodes CASSEVGRGYGYTF.

The chain joins TRBV6-5 to TRBJ1-6; the match to TRBD1 covers 10 bases. The CDR3 extends over 15 amino acids. V lost 6 bases and J lost 9; bases outside the gene matches: 8. The germline gives CDR1 MNHEY, CDR2 SVGAGI. The CDR3 bases are TGTGCCAGCAGCCGCAACCGGGACAGGGGTTCACCCCTCCACTTT. It specifies CASSRNRDRGSPLHF.

A note on this clone: Additional DNA sequences in this sample encode the identical CDR3. The chain recombines TRBV7-6 with TRBJ1-3, with no clear D. The CDR3 sequence is 15 residues long. Germline loops: CDR1 SGHVS, CDR2 FNYEAQ. The V end lost 1 base, the J end lost 0 bases, and 7 bases lay between the germline ends. The DNA of the CDR3 is TGTGCCAGCAGCTTAGAACCGAGCTCTGGAAACACCATATATTTT. Its protein product is CASSLEPSSGNTIYF. The complete variable domain, with remaining parts taken from reference TRBV7-6 and TRBJ1-3, reads GAGVSQSPRYKVTKRGQDVALRCDPISGHVSLYWYRQALGQGPEFLTYFNYEAQQDKSGLPNDRFSAERPEGSISTLTIQRTEQRDSAMYRCASSLEPSSGNTIYFGEGSWLTVV.

V is TRBV6-5 and J is TRBJ1-5; unclear D gene. With 11 bases removed from V and 2 bases from J, the gap between germline ends came to 13 bases. This CDR3 is 13 amino acids long. CDR1 is MNHEY, CDR2 SVGAGI, per germline. Here the CDR3 reads CAAAQWRNQPQHF. DNA for the CDR3: TGTGCCGCGGCCCAGTGGCGCAATCAGCCCCAGCATTTT.

The V gene is TRBV9, the J gene TRBJ2-6; D is undetermined. V lost 0 bases, J lost 4 bases, and 5 bases lay in between. This CDR3 is built from 14 residues. Germline assignment: CDR1 SGDLS and CDR2 YYNGEE. The CDR3 loop reads CASSVGAGANVLTF. CDR3 in DNA: TGTGCCAGCAGCGTAGGGGCGGGGGCCAACGTCCTGACTTTC.

The V call is TRBV30, the J call TRBJ1-5; TRBD1 aligns across 7 bases. This CDR3 has 17 amino acids. Germline CDR1 is GTSNPN and CDR2 is SVGIG (reference sequence). Trimming removed 4 bases from V and 6 bases from J; junction bases left unmatched: 18. The CDR3 here is CAWTKSTGTVVIQPQHF. The CDR3 coding sequence is TGTGCCTGGACTAAGTCTACCGGGACAGTTGTAATTCAGCCCCAGCATTTT.

The rearrangement links TRBV5-1 to TRBJ2-3; 7 bases map to TRBD1. V gave up 7 bases and J gave up 1 base; unmatched junction bases: 15. CDR1 SGHRS and CDR2 YFSETQ come from the germline V gene. The CDR3 totals 17 residues. CDR3 in DNA: TGCGCCAGCTCTTTAGGAGAGACAGGGCGGGGCACAGATACGCAGTATTTT. It translates to CASSLGETGRGTDTQYF.

The chain links TRBV20-1 to TRBJ2-1; tentative D call: TRBD2 (6 bases). Germline CDR1 is DFQATT and CDR2 is SNEGSKA (reference sequence). The CDR3 consists of 10 residues. V lost 6 bases and J lost 12, with 12 bases in between. CDR3 in DNA: TGCAGTGCCAGCCGGGACTCGCAGTTCTTC. Amino acids: CSASRDSQFF.

CDR3 in amino acids: CAISETGSTEAFF. The CDR3 DNA reads TGTGCCATCAGTGAAACAGGGTCGACTGAAGCTTTCTTT. J is TRBJ1-1 and V is TRBV10-3; D is perhaps TRBD1 (6 bases). Germline V gives CDR1 ENHRY, CDR2 SYGVKD. The CDR3 sequence is 13 residues long. V lost 3 bases and J lost 5, with 10 bases in between.

The chain is built from TRBV25-1 and TRBJ1-2, with D tentatively TRBD1 (5 bases). The CDR3 has 12 residues. V lost 2 bases and J 8 bases, leaving 9 bases between the germline ends. Germline-derived CDR1 and CDR2 are MGHDK and SYGVNS. The CDR3, as DNA: TGTGCCAGCAGTGAAGGGGCAGTCGGCTACACCTTC. The encoded protein is CASSEGAVGYTF.